In its sample, the clone carrying this T cell receptor (beta chain) was seen a few times. Germline lookup yields CDR1 SGHDN and CDR2 FVKESK. The CDR3 extends over 14 amino acids. Trimming shortened V by 0 bases and J by 2 bases, and 7 bases separated the two germline ends. This record comes from a study of blood T cell repertoires in COVID-19. Across the whole study: Samples taken during acute and convalescent COVID-19 were collected in the United States, Italy and Spain. The analysed material was cDNA or gDNA that came from T cells, B-cell-depleted T cells, or PBMCs.

Produced via immunoSEQ multiplex PCR; TCRdb's table is partial and in-frame only. Here the sample spans around 130,000 clones, approximately 81% being singletons. The chain has TRBV14 and TRBJ1-2; D is undetermined. The sequence derives from a man between 60 and 75 years old with acute or convalescent COVID-19. Sequenced input: peripheral blood. The CDR3 is CASSQEQRNYGYTF. In DNA, the CDR3 is TGTGCCAGCAGCCAAGAACAGCGGAACTATGGCTACACCTTC.